The clone carrying this T cell receptor beta chain was seen a few times. Template material for amplifying TCR beta CDR3 regions consisted of RNA transcripts. The TCR CDR3 first-round RT-PCR relied on the HTBI primer set. TCRdb re-analysed the multiplex PCR reads in MiXCR, keeping a single row per CDR3 protein. The sample carries about 360,000 distinct CDR3 sequences, around a sixth recorded once. The CDR3 consists of 14 residues. The germline gives CDR1 MNHNS, CDR2 SASEGT. Trimming took off 5 bases at V and 0 bases at J, with 11 bases between the two ends. This specimen comes from a study of T cells in Graves' hyperthyroidism and ophthalmopathy. Fresh peripheral blood, 9.5 to 10 ml of it, supplied the PBMCs.

V gene TRBV6-1 combines with J gene TRBJ2-7; D gene uncertain. The source is a woman aged 18-29 years with Graves' hyperthyroidism that later progressed to Graves' ophthalmopathy. The specimen sequenced was blood. CDR3 loop: CASSSGRSSYEQYF. The CDR3 DNA sequence: TGTGCCAGCAGTTCTGGCCGGAGCTCCTACGAGCAGTACTTC.